Shown below are 30 T cell receptor beta chains from a single sample sequenced in a study of T cell responses to AZD1222 COVID-19 vaccine. The repertoire was sequenced with immunoSEQ multiplex PCR; TCRdb's copy has only in-frame clones and lacks some. The repertoire consists of tens of thousands of clones, with approximately 88% occurring once and the leading ten covering about a fifth. The sample here was peripheral blood, taken on day 0 of AZD1222 vaccination. The receptors were gathered from an adult in good health.

The chain links TRBV7-3 to TRBJ2-7; 10 nucleotides match TRBD1. V shed 5 bases, J shed 3 bases, and the junction held 10 bases outside the gene matches. CDR3 size: 16 residues. Germline V gene sequence: CDR1 SGHTA, CDR2 FQGTGA. This CDR3 reads CASSPTTGTGVYEQYF. DNA of the CDR3: TGTGCCAGCAGCCCAACCACCGGGACAGGGGTCTACGAGCAGTACTTC.

This clone was counted a few times. The chain recombines TRBV15 with TRBJ1-6; 9 nucleotides align to TRBD1. The J segment lost 7 bases and the V segment lost 3 bases, leaving 4 bases of the junction unmatched. The CDR3 sequence is 15 residues long. Germline CDR1 LNHNV, CDR2 YYDKDF (reference sequence). The CDR3 spells CATSRIDRGNSPLHF. The CDR3 DNA reads as TGTGCCACCAGCAGGATCGACAGGGGGAATTCACCCCTCCACTTT.

This clone was detected only once. The sample contains more than one DNA sequence encoding this CDR3. The V call is TRBV25-1, the J call TRBJ1-4; TRBD1 might be the D (5 bases). Trimming left V 5 bases short and J 3 bases short, with 7 bases between. CDR1 is MGHDK, CDR2 SYGVNS, per germline. CDR3 size: 13 residues. The CDR3 loop reads CASSLGANEKLFF. Here the CDR3 DNA reads TGTGCCAGCAGTTTAGGGGCTAATGAAAAACTGTTTTTT.

In this sample, this clone turned up once. The V gene is TRBV6-5, the J gene TRBJ1-2; D is uncertain. The ends were cut back, 0 bases at V and 5 bases at J, with 10 bases in the middle. The CDR3 consists of 14 residues. Germline lookup yields CDR1 MNHEY and CDR2 SVGAGI. CDR3 sequence (DNA): TGTGCCAGCAGTTACTCGAACGGACCTTATGGCTACACCTTC. It specifies CASSYSNGPYGYTF.

The V gene is TRBV19, the J gene TRBJ1-1; the D gene is possibly TRBD1 (6 bases). Germline V gene sequence: CDR1 LNHDA, CDR2 SQIVND (reference sequence). Trimming removed 6 bases from V and 2 bases from J, with 13 bases in between. The CDR3 is 14 residues long. Here the CDR3 reads CASSVRGGNTEAFF. The CDR3 DNA follows: TGTGCCAGTAGCGTTAGGGGGGGAAACACTGAAGCTTTCTTT. The entire variable domain, with the rest obtained from reference TRBV19 and TRBJ1-1, is as follows: DGGITQSPKYLFRKEGQNVTLSCEQNLNHDAMYWYRQDPGQGLRLIYYSQIVNDFQKGDIAEGYSVSREKKESFPLTVTSAQKNPTAFYLCASSVRGGNTEAFFGQGTRLTVV.

This clone was seen only a few times. J is TRBJ1-3 and V is TRBV5-1; D gene unclear. CDR1 is SGHRS and CDR2 is YFSETQ in the germline V gene. The CDR3 consists of 15 residues. Trimming left V 0 bases short and J 1 base short, with 8 bases between. This chain's CDR3 is CASSLDGRSGNTIYF. In nucleotides, the CDR3 is TGCGCCAGCAGCTTGGACGGCAGGTCTGGAAACACCATATATTTT.

This clone was observed a few times. CDR3 region: CAISEPIGLAGASTDTQYF. CDR3 nucleotides: TGTGCCATCAGTGAACCGATCGGGCTAGCGGGAGCTAGCACAGATACGCAGTATTTT. The rearrangement joins TRBV10-3 to TRBJ2-3; TRBD2 matches at 10 bases. The CDR3 contains 19 residues. Germline loops: CDR1 ENHRY, CDR2 SYGVKD. V lost 3 bases to trimming and J lost 0 bases; unmatched junction nucleotides: 12.

In this sample, this clone turned up once. A read error may account for a junction end that differs from germline. The chain carries TRBV28 and TRBJ1-1, with D hard to call. This CDR3 has 13 amino acids. Looked up from germline, CDR1 is MDHEN and CDR2 is SYDVKM. The CDR3 region is CASTLRVRGEAFF. In nucleotides, the CDR3 is TGTGCCAGCACTTTAAGGGTTCGAGGGGAAGCTTTCTTT.

The chain employs TRBV27 and TRBJ1-5; no definite D call. There are 13 residues in the CDR3. Germline V gene lookup returns CDR1 MNHEY and CDR2 SMNVEV (reference sequence). V lost 0 bases, J lost 6 bases, and 6 bases lay in between. CDR3 loop: CASSLSEGQPQHF. The DNA of the CDR3 is TGTGCCAGCAGTTTATCGGAGGGTCAGCCCCAGCATTTT.

This rearrangement joins TRBV19 to TRBJ1-2; TRBD1 matches at 8 bases. Germline CDR1 is LNHDA and CDR2 is SQIVND (reference sequence). The V segment lost 7 bases and the J segment 9 bases; nucleotides outside the gene matches: 7. This CDR3 contains 12 residues. The CDR3 loop reads CASTGQGWSYTF. In DNA, the CDR3 is TGTGCCAGTACCGGACAGGGATGGAGCTACACCTTC.

This chain connects TRBV20-1 to TRBJ1-5; maybe TRBD1 (5 bases). Trimming left V 3 bases short and J 7 bases short, with 13 bases between. There are 13 residues in the CDR3. The germline V gene encodes CDR1 DFQATT and CDR2 SNEGSKA (reference sequence). CDR3 coding DNA: TGCAGTGCTAGTAAACAGGTAGCCCAGCCCCAGCATTTT. It is translated as CSASKQVAQPQHF.

J is TRBJ1-6 and V is TRBV27, with a possible D match to TRBD1 (5 bases). The CDR3 is made up of 16 amino acids. CDR1 is MNHEY, CDR2 SMNVEV, per germline (reference sequence). The germline V and J ends were trimmed by 1 base and 6 bases, with 13 bases remaining between them. The CDR3 region has the DNA TGTGCCAGCAGTTTATATGTGGGGGAAGGTAATTCACCCCTCCACTTT. It translates to CASSLYVGEGNSPLHF.

The chain combines TRBV27 with TRBJ2-1; TRBD2 aligns across 15 bases. J was trimmed by 6 bases and V by 8 bases; bases with no gene match: 2. The CDR3 runs 14 residues. Looked up from germline, CDR1 is MNHEY and CDR2 is SMNVEV (reference sequence). The CDR3 reads CASGTSGGFNEQFF. CDR3 sequence (DNA): TGTGCCAGCGGGACTAGCGGGGGGTTCAATGAGCAGTTCTTC.

This clone was detected once. The rearrangement joins TRBV13 to TRBJ2-1; possibly TRBD2 for D (6 bases). The V gene's germline CDR1 is PRHDT and CDR2 FYEKMQ (reference sequence). The CDR3 totals 16 residues. V was trimmed by 0 bases and J by 8 bases, leaving 17 bases between them. CDR3 sequence: CASSLGASDWDDEQFF. CDR3 DNA: TGTGCCAGCAGCTTAGGTGCTAGCGACTGGGACGATGAGCAGTTCTTC.

The rearrangement links TRBV9 to TRBJ1-1; perhaps TRBD1 as D (6 bases). From germline, CDR1 is SGDLS and CDR2 YYNGEE. V gave up 1 base and J gave up 0 bases, with 16 bases separating them. The CDR3 extends over 17 amino acids. CDR3 nucleotide sequence: TGTGCCAGCAGCGTAAATACAGGGCTGGGGATGAACACTGAAGCTTTCTTT. As protein: CASSVNTGLGMNTEAFF.

The chain recombines TRBV9 with TRBJ2-3, with D perhaps matching TRBD1 (5 bases). V gave up 0 bases and J gave up 3 bases, with 11 bases separating them. CDR3 length equals 15 residues. Germline lookup yields CDR1 SGDLS and CDR2 YYNGEE. For the CDR3, the DNA is TGTGCCAGCAGCGTAGCTGGGGCGGAGACAGATACGCAGTATTTT. Its translation: CASSVAGAETDTQYF.

The rearrangement joins TRBV12-3 or TRBV12-4 to TRBJ2-7, with 7 bases fitting TRBD1. J lost 3 bases, V lost 6 bases, and 5 bases had no gene match. The CDR3 has 13 residues. CDR3 in DNA: TGTGCCAGCAGGGGACAGCCCGACTACGAGCAGTACTTC. Amino acids: CASRGQPDYEQYF.

This clone was counted a single time. The gene calls are TRBV9 and TRBJ1-2; D not resolved. This CDR3 has 15 amino acids. CDR1 and CDR2 from the germline V gene are SGDLS and YYNGEE. V lost 4 bases and J 5 bases, leaving 18 bases between the germline ends. The chain's CDR3 is CASSSRTEFRYGYTF. The CDR3 nucleotides read TGTGCCAGCAGCTCCCGGACCGAGTTTAGGTATGGCTACACCTTC.

V usage is TRBV10-3 and J usage is TRBJ2-2; D ambiguous. The V gene's germline CDR1 is ENHRY and CDR2 SYGVKD. The CDR3 is made up of 17 amino acids. V lost 8 bases to trimming and J lost 4 bases, with 23 bases between them. CDR3 sequence (DNA): TGTGCCATCCGTAACTCGCCCACTCTTGCCTCCACCGGGGAGCTGTTTTTT. Encoded protein: CAIRNSPTLASTGELFF.

The chain uses TRBV28 and TRBJ2-5; TRBD2 aligns across 15 bases. The CDR3 consists of 17 residues. Germline values: CDR1 MDHEN, CDR2 SYDVKM. Losses at the gene ends were 1 base for V and 5 bases for J; bases not matched to a gene: 5. The CDR3, as DNA: TGTGCCAGCAGTTTATCGGGACTAGCGGGGGGCCTCGAGACCCAGTACTTC. Translated: CASSLSGLAGGLETQYF. Drawing the rest from reference TRBV28 and TRBJ2-5, the complete variable domain is DVKVTQSSRYLVKRTGEKVFLECVQDMDHENMFWYRQDPGLGLRLIYFSYDVKMKEKGDIPEGYSVSREKKERFSLILESASTNQTSMYLCASSLSGLAGGLETQYFGPGTRLLVL.

The chain uses TRBV11-3 and TRBJ2-7; D remains unclear. Trimming left V 5 bases short and J 3 bases short, with 11 bases between. Germline V gene lookup returns CDR1 SGHNT and CDR2 YENEEA. CDR3 length: 13 residues. The chain's CDR3 is CASSLTKDYEQYF. DNA for the CDR3: TGTGCCAGCAGCCTTACAAAGGACTACGAGCAGTACTTC.

V is TRBV7-8 and J is TRBJ1-1; D perhaps matches TRBD1 (5 bases). In germline, CDR1 is SGHVS, CDR2 FQNEAQ. Trimming removed 3 bases at V and 0 bases at J, with 11 bases between. This CDR3 comprises 15 residues. In nucleotides, the CDR3 is TGTGCCAGCAGCTTTGCGGGGGACCTGAACACTGAAGCTTTCTTT. Protein product: CASSFAGDLNTEAFF. Based on the CDR3 plus reference TRBV7-8 and TRBJ1-1, the full variable domain is GAGVSQSPRYKVAKRGQDVALRCDPISGHVSLFWYQQALGQGPEFLTYFQNEAQLDKSGLPSDRFFAERPEGSVSTLKIQRTQQEDSAVYLCASSFAGDLNTEAFFGQGTRLTVV.

V and J are TRBV2 and TRBJ2-7, with D possibly TRBD2 on 6 matching bases. V dropped 2 bases and J dropped 0 bases, with 11 bases sitting between them. The CDR3 covers 15 residues. Germline V gives CDR1 SNHLY, CDR2 FYNNEI. The CDR3 DNA reads as TGTGCCAGCAGTGAATTCCGGGGGAGCTCCTACGAGCAGTACTTC. Translated, it gives CASSEFRGSSYEQYF.

This sequence joins TRBV7-2 and TRBJ2-5, with 9 bases that match TRBD1. This CDR3 contains 16 residues. The germline gives CDR1 SGHTA, CDR2 FQGNSA. With 5 bases clipped from V and 1 base from J, the junction kept 8 bases outside the gene matches. The CDR3 nucleotides are TGTGCCAGCAGCCAGGGACAGGGCCTAAGCCAAGAGACCCAGTACTTC. Residues: CASSQGQGLSQETQYF.

The genes are TRBV3-1 (or the pseudogene TRBV3-2) and TRBJ1-6; TRBD1 aligns across 9 bases. The CDR3 sequence is 15 residues long. Trimming cost V 3 bases and J 7 bases; bases outside gene matches: 4. The germline gives CDR1 LGHDT, CDR2 YNNKEL (reference sequence). CDR3 bases: TGTGCCAGCAGCCAGGGACAGGGTTCCAATTCACCCCTCCACTTT. This codes for CASSQGQGSNSPLHF.

The chain has TRBV6-5 and TRBJ1-6; perhaps TRBD1 as D (6 bases). CDR1 is MNHEY and CDR2 is SVGAGI in the germline V gene. Trimming stripped 7 bases from V and 7 bases from J, with 14 bases between. The CDR3 runs 14 residues. The CDR3 nucleotides read TGTGCCAGCACCCGAACAGGGTTCAATTCACCCCTCCACTTT. The encoded protein is CASTRTGFNSPLHF.

This chain links TRBV12-3 or TRBV12-4 with TRBJ2-1, with D perhaps TRBD2 (6 bases). The ends were cut back, 8 bases at V and 8 bases at J, with 16 bases in the middle. There are 13 residues in the CDR3. This CDR3 reads CASSGLPGDEQFF. Here the CDR3 DNA reads TGTGCCAGCTCGGGACTCCCTGGGGATGAGCAGTTCTTC.

This chain joins TRBV24-1 and TRBJ2-7; possible D gene TRBD2, 5 bases. CDR1 and CDR2 from the germline V gene are KGHDR and SFDVKD. The CDR3 has 14 amino acids. V was clipped by 5 bases and J by 4 bases, with 14 bases between them. CDR3 nucleotides: TGTGCCACCAGTGCCTCCTCGGACTCTTACGAGCAGTACTTC. Encoded protein: CATSASSDSYEQYF.

The V gene is TRBV11-3, the J gene TRBJ2-1; TRBD1 is a possible D gene (6 bases). CDR1 and CDR2 from the germline V gene are SGHNT and YENEEA. V lost 5 bases to trimming and J lost 8 bases, with 13 bases between them. The CDR3 spans 13 residues. CDR3 in DNA: TGTGCCAGCAGCGTAATCAGGGGACATGAGCAGTTCTTC. Protein: CASSVIRGHEQFF.

The CDR3 loop is CASSTDYTGELFF. The CDR3 DNA is TGCGCCAGCAGCACCGACTACACCGGGGAGCTGTTTTTT. The chain combines TRBV5-1 with TRBJ2-2; D is ambiguous. CDR3 length: 13 amino acids. Looked up from germline, CDR1 is SGHRS and CDR2 is YFSETQ. Trimming left V 4 bases short and J 3 bases short, with 7 bases between.